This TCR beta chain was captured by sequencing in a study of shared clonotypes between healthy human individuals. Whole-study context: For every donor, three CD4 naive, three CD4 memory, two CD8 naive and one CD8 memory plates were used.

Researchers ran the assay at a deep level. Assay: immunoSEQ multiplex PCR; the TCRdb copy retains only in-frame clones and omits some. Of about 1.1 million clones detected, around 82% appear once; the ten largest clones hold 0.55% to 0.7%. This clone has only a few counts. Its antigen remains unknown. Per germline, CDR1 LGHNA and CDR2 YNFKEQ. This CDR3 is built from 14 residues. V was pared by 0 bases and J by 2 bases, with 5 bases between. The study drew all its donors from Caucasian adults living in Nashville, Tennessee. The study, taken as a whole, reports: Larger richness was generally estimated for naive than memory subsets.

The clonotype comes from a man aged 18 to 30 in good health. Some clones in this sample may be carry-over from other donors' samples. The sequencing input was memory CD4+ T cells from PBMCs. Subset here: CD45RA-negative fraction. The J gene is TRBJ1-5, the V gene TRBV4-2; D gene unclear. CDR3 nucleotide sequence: TGTGCCAGCAGCCAAGAGAGGGGCAATCAGCCCCAGCATTTT. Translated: CASSQERGNQPQHF.